The 20 T cell receptor beta chains given below trace back to one sample, sequenced in a study of technical replicates of blood from a handful of donors. The data were produced by immunoSEQ multiplex PCR, yet TCRdb's version contains in-frame clones alone and is incomplete. The repertoire holds roughly 90,000 clones, with under 95% as singletons. The sequencing input was T cells isolated from PBMCs. These receptors originate from a human donor in good health.

This clone was observed once. CDR3: CSAKQAPEAFF. CDR3 in DNA: TGCAGTGCGAAACAGGCCCCTGAAGCTTTCTTT. The genes are TRBV20-1 and TRBJ1-1; the D gene is possibly TRBD1 (5 bases). CDR3 size: 11 residues. V lost 6 bases and J 6 bases, leaving 11 bases between the germline ends. Germline V gene sequence: CDR1 DFQATT, CDR2 SNEGSKA (reference sequence).

This chain connects TRBV11-2 to TRBJ1-1; TRBD1 matches at 7 bases. CDR3 length equals 12 residues. The germline CDR1 and CDR2 sequences are SGHAT and FQNNGV. With 3 bases clipped from V and 11 bases from J, the junction kept 6 bases outside the gene matches. Here the CDR3 reads CASSFDRDIAFF. CDR3 nucleotide sequence: TGTGCCAGCAGCTTTGACAGGGATATTGCTTTCTTT.

CDR3 residues: CASSLGADDTEAFF. The DNA of the CDR3 is TGCGCCAGCAGCCTTGGGGCGGACGACACTGAAGCTTTCTTT. The V gene is TRBV5-1, the J gene TRBJ1-1; a weak D match, TRBD1 (5 bases). The CDR3 is 14 residues long. The V gene lost 4 bases and the J gene lost 3 bases, with 13 bases spanning the gap. Germline lookup yields CDR1 SGHRS and CDR2 YFSETQ.

This clone was found once. This chain connects TRBV7-2 to TRBJ1-2; possible D gene TRBD1, 5 bases. CDR3 length: 14 residues. The germline V gene has CDR1 SGHTA and CDR2 FQGNSA. The V and J ends lost 0 bases and 8 bases respectively, with 13 bases between them. CDR3: CASSLAGKGRGYTF. Here the CDR3 DNA reads TGTGCCAGCAGCTTAGCGGGGAAGGGGCGAGGCTACACCTTC.

The rearrangement joins TRBV10-2 to TRBJ2-1; TRBD2 might be the D (6 bases). The CDR3 runs 14 residues. Trimming took 10 bases from V and 6 from J, leaving 19 bases between them. CDR1 is WSHSY, CDR2 SAAADI, per germline. The CDR3 region has the DNA TGCGCCACCCCGCATGGACCCGGGGGCAATGAGCAGTTCTTC. This codes for CATPHGPGGNEQFF.

J is TRBJ1-4 and V is TRBV7-9; TRBD1 is a possible D gene (5 bases). Trimming took 4 bases from V and 5 from J, leaving 11 bases between them. The CDR3 is made up of 14 amino acids. Germline V gene data show CDR1 as SEHNR and CDR2 as FQNEAQ (reference sequence). Here the CDR3 DNA reads TGTGCCAGCAGCTCGGGACTGCAGAATGAAAAACTGTTTTTT. It translates to CASSSGLQNEKLFF.

The gene calls are TRBV28 and TRBJ2-2, with TRBD1 identical over 10 bases. CDR3 size: 21 residues. In germline, CDR1 is MDHEN, CDR2 SYDVKM. The ends lost 2 bases at V and 0 bases at J; junction bases unmatched: 15. CDR3 sequence reads: CASSLRGDRGSVDTNTGELFF. For the CDR3, the DNA is TGTGCCAGCAGTTTAAGGGGGGACAGGGGATCGGTCGATACGAACACCGGGGAGCTGTTTTTT.

The V gene is TRBV6-5, the J gene TRBJ1-5; unclear D gene. V was clipped by 2 bases and J by 7 bases, with 15 bases between them. Germline CDR1 MNHEY, CDR2 SVGAGI. The CDR3 length is 15 residues. The CDR3 loop is CASSYVRGDEQPQHF. The CDR3 bases are TGTGCCAGCAGTTACGTCCGAGGTGATGAACAGCCCCAGCATTTT.

The chain links TRBV29-1 to TRBJ2-1; D gene unclear. Trimming took 6 bases from V and 0 from J, leaving 12 bases between them. Germline-derived CDR1 and CDR2 are SQVTM and ANQGSEA. The CDR3 spans 14 residues. CDR3 region: CSVPRLTSYNEQFF. The CDR3 DNA sequence: TGCAGCGTACCGAGGCTCACCTCCTACAATGAGCAGTTCTTC.

This rearrangement joins TRBV27 to TRBJ1-5, with D perhaps matching TRBD1 (5 bases). From germline, CDR1 is MNHEY and CDR2 SMNVEV (reference sequence). The CDR3 is 15 residues long. Trimming stripped 6 bases from V and 0 bases from J, with 12 bases between. The CDR3 protein is CASSPRGYSNQPQHF. CDR3 DNA: TGTGCCAGCAGCCCAAGGGGCTATAGCAATCAGCCCCAGCATTTT.

This chain links TRBV2 with TRBJ1-2, with TRBD1 matching 8 bases. The junction had 6 bases not matched to a gene; V was cut back by 5 bases and J by 4 bases. CDR1 and CDR2 from the germline V gene are SNHLY and FYNNEI. The CDR3 runs 14 residues. In DNA form, the CDR3 reads TGTGCCAGCAGTTCAAAAGACAGGGGCTATGGCTACACCTTC. Protein: CASSSKDRGYGYTF.

The chain joins TRBV28 to TRBJ2-3; D gene ambiguous. CDR1 and CDR2 (germline): MDHEN, SYDVKM. The CDR3 is 12 amino acids. Deletions cut 8 bases from V and 2 bases from J, with 8 bases between. The CDR3 nucleotides are TGTGCCAGCTGGCGGCTCACAGATACGCAGTATTTT. Protein product: CASWRLTDTQYF.

The genes are TRBV27 and TRBJ1-2; maybe TRBD1 (6 bases). V shed 5 bases and J shed 8 bases, with 15 bases lying between them. The CDR3 has 13 residues. Germline loops: CDR1 MNHEY, CDR2 SMNVEV (reference sequence). DNA for the CDR3: TGTGCCAGCAGTCCTACCGGACAGACGGGCTACACCTTC. This translates into CASSPTGQTGYTF.

This chain links TRBV19 with TRBJ2-1; D is uncertain. V was trimmed by 4 bases and J by 1 base, leaving 11 bases between them. CDR1 and CDR2 from the germline V gene are LNHDA and SQIVND (reference sequence). CDR3 length: 15 residues. This chain's CDR3 is CASSNLRNSYNEQFF. The CDR3 region has the DNA TGTGCCAGTAGTAACTTGCGGAATTCCTACAATGAGCAGTTCTTC.

This sequence joins TRBV28 and TRBJ2-3, with D possibly matching TRBD2 (6 bases). Germline assignment: CDR1 MDHEN and CDR2 SYDVKM. The V gene lost 6 bases and the J gene lost 1 base, with 14 bases spanning the gap. CDR3 length: 15 residues. CDR3 nucleotides: TGTGCCAGCAGACCTGCGGGGCTTGGCACAGATACGCAGTATTTT. Its protein is CASRPAGLGTDTQYF.

J is TRBJ2-3 and V is TRBV4-1, with 8 bases fitting TRBD2. CDR3 length equals 18 residues. Germline assignment: CDR1 MGHRA and CDR2 YSYEKL. Losses at the gene ends were 1 base for V and 4 bases for J; bases not matched to a gene: 13. CDR3 amino acids: CASSQGISGTSLSDTQYF. For the CDR3, the DNA is TGCGCCAGCAGCCAAGGGATTTCCGGGACTAGTCTTTCAGATACGCAGTATTTT.

This rearrangement joins TRBV10-1 to TRBJ1-1, with 11 bases that match TRBD1. CDR3 length: 14 residues. CDR1 and CDR2 (germline): WNHNN, SYGVQD (reference sequence). V lost 8 bases, J lost 2 bases, and 4 bases stayed unmatched. Written as DNA, the CDR3 is TGCGCCAGCGGGACAGGGGGATCAAACACTGAAGCTTTCTTT. This encodes CASGTGGSNTEAFF.

This clone was found a few times. In DNA form, the CDR3 reads TGTGCCAGCAGCTTGGACGGTAGCCACGCGGGACGACAGCATTTT. Encoded protein: CASSLDGSHAGRQHF. V is TRBV5-5 and J is TRBJ1-5; a weak D match, TRBD1 (5 bases). The CDR3 runs to 15 residues. Germline CDR1 SGHKS, CDR2 YYEKEE (reference sequence). The V gene lost 0 bases and the J gene lost 13 bases, with 20 bases spanning the gap.

The J gene is TRBJ2-4, the V gene TRBV2; the match to TRBD2 covers 8 bases. The CDR3 contains 14 residues. The J segment lost 8 bases and the V segment lost 6 bases, leaving 9 bases of the junction unmatched. CDR1 is SNHLY, CDR2 FYNNEI, per germline. CDR3 nucleotides: TGTGCCAGCAGCCTCGGGGGGGCTGAGGACATTCAGTACTTC. This encodes CASSLGGAEDIQYF.

This sequence joins TRBV19 and TRBJ1-1; D may be TRBD1 (5 bases). The CDR3 has 15 residues. Germline V gives CDR1 LNHDA, CDR2 SQIVND (reference sequence). V was shortened by 4 bases and J by 4 bases, with 16 bases between the two germline ends. CDR3 residues: CASSTGAGFGTEAFF. The CDR3 region has the DNA TGTGCCAGTAGTACTGGGGCGGGATTCGGCACTGAAGCTTTCTTT.